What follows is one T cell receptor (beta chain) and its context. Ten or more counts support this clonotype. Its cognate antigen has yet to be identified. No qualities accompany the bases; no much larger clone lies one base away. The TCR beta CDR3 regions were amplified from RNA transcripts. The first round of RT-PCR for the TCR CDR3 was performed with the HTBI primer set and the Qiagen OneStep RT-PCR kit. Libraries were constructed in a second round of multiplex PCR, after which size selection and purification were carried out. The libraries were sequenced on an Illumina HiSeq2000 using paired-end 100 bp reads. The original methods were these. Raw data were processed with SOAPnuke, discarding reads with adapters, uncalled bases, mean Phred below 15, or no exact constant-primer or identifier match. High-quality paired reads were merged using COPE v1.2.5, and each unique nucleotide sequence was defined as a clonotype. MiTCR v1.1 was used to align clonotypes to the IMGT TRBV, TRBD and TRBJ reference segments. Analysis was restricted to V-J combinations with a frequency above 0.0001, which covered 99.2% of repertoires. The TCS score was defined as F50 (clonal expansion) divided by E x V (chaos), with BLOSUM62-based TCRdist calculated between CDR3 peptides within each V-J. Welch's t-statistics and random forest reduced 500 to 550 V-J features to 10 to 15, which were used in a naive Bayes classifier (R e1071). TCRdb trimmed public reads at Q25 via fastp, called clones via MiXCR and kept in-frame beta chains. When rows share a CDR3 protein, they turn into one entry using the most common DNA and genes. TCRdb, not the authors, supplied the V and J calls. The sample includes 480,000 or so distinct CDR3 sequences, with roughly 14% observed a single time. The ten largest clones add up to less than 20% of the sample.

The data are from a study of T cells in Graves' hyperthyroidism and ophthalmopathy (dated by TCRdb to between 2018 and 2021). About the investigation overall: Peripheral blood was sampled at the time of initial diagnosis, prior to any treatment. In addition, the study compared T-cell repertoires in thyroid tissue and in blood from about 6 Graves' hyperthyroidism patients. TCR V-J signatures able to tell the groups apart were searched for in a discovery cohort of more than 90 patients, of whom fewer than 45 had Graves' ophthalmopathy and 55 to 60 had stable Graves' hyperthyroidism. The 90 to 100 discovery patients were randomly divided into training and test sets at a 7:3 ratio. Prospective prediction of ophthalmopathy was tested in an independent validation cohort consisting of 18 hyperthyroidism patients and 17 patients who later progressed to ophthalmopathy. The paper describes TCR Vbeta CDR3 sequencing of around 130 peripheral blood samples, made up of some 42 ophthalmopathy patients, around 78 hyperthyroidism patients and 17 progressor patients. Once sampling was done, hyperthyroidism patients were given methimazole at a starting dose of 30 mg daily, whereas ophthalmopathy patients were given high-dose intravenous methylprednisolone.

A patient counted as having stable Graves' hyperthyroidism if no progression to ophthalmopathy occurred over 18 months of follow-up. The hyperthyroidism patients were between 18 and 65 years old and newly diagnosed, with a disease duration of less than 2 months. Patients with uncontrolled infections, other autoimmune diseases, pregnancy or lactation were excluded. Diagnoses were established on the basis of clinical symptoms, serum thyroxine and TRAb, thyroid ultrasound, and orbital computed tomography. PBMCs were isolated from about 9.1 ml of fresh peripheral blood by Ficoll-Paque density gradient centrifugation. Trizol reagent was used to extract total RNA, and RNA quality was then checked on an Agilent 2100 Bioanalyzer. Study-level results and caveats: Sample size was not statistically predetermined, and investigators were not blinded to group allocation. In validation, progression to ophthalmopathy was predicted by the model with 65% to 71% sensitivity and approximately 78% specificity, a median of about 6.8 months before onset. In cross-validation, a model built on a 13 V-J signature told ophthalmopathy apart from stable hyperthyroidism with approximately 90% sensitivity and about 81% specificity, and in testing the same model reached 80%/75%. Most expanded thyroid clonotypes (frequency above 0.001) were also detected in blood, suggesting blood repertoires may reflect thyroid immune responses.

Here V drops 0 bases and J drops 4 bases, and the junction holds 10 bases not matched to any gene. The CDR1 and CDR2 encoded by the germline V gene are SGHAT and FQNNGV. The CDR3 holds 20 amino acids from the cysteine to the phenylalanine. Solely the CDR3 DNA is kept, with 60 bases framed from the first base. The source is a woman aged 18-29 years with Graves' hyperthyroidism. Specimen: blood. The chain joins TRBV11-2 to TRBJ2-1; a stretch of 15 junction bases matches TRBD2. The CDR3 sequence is CASSLDSTAGTSGRYNEQFF. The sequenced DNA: TGTGCCAGCAGCTTAGACTCAACCGCTGGGACTAGCGGGAGGTACAATGAGCAGTTCTTC.